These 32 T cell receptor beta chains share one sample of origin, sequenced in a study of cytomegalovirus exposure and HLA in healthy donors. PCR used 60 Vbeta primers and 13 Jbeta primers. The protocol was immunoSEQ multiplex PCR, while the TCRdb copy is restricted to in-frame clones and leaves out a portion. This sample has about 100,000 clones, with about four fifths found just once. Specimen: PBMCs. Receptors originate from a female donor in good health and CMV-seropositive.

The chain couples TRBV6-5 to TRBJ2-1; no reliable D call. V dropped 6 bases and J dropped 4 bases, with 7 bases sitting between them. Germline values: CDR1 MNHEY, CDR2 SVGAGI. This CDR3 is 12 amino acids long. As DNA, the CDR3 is TGTGCCAGCAGGACTGGTTACAATGAGCAGTTCTTC. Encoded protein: CASRTGYNEQFF.

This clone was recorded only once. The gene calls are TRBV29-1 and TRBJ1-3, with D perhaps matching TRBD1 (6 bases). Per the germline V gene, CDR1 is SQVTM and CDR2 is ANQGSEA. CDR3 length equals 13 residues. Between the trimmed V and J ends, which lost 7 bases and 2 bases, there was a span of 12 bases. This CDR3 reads CSAARGPGNTIYF. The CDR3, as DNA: TGCAGCGCTGCCAGGGGACCTGGAAACACCATATATTTT.

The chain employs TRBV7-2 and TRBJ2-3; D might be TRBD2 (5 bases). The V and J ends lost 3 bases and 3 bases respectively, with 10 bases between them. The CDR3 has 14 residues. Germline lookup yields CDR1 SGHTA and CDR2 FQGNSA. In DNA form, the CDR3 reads TGTGCCAGCAGCTTTGCGGGTTCGACAGATACGCAGTATTTT. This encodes CASSFAGSTDTQYF.

The CDR3 DNA is TGTGCCACCGGGGACAGCGGGTACTATGGCTACACCTTC. Amino acid sequence: CATGDSGYYGYTF. V is TRBV6-5 and J is TRBJ1-2, with TRBD1 identical over 7 bases. Unmatched junction bases numbered 8, after V lost 10 bases and J lost 3 bases. CDR1 and CDR2 from the germline V gene are MNHEY and SVGAGI. This CDR3 comprises 13 residues.

The CDR3: CASSLSGRALDTQYF. The CDR3 DNA sequence: TGTGCCAGCAGTCTTAGCGGGAGGGCTTTAGATACGCAGTATTTT. This chain uses TRBV28 with TRBJ2-3; 11 nucleotides agree with TRBD2. CDR1 MDHEN and CDR2 SYDVKM come from the germline V gene. The CDR3 extends over 15 amino acids. The ends lost 5 bases at V and 5 bases at J; junction bases unmatched: 6.

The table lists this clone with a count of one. The CDR3 here is CAWTTGVTGELFF. The CDR3 DNA reads as TGTGCCTGGACGACAGGGGTGACCGGGGAGCTGTTTTTT. The V gene is TRBV30, the J gene TRBJ2-2; 8 bases are shared with TRBD1. V lost 4 bases and J lost 5; bases outside the gene matches: 3. Looked up from germline, CDR1 is GTSNPN and CDR2 is SVGIG (reference sequence). CDR3 length equals 13 residues.

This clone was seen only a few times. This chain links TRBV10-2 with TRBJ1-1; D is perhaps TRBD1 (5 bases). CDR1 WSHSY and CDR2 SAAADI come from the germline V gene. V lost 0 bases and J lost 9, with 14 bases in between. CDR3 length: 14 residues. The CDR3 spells CASSESTDMLQAFF. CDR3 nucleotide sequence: TGCGCCAGCAGTGAGTCGACGGACATGCTCCAAGCTTTCTTT.

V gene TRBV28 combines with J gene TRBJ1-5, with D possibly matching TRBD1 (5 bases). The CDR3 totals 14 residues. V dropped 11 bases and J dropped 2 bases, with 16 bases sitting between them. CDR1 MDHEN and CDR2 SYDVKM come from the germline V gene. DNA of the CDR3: TGTGCCGGGGGGGGGTGGAGCGGCAATCAGCCCCAGCATTTT. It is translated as CAGGGWSGNQPQHF.

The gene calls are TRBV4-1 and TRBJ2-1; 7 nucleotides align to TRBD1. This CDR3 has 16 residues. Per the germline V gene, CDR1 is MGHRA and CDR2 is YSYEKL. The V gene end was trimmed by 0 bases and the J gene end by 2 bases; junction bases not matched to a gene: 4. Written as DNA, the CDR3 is TGCGCCAGCAGCCAAGACCGACAGGGACCCTACAATGAGCAGTTCTTC. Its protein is CASSQDRQGPYNEQFF.

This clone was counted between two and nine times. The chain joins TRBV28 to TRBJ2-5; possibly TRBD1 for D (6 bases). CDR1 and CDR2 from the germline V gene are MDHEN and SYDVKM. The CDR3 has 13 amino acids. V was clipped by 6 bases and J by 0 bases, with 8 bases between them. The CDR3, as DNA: TGTGCCAGCAGGGGACACAACCAAGAGACCCAGTACTTC. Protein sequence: CASRGHNQETQYF.

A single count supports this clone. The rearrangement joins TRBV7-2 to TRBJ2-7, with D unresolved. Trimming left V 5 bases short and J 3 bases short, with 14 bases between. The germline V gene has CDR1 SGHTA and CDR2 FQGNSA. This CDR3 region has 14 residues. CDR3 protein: CASSPRFLLYEQYF. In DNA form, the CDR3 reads TGTGCCAGCAGCCCCCGGTTCTTACTCTACGAGCAGTACTTC.

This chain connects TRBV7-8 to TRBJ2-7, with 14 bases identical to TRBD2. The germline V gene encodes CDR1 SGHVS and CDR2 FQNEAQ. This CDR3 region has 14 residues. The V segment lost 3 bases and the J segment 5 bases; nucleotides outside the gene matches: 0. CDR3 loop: CASSLTSGRDEQYF. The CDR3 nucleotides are TGTGCCAGCAGCTTGACTAGCGGGAGGGACGAGCAGTACTTC.

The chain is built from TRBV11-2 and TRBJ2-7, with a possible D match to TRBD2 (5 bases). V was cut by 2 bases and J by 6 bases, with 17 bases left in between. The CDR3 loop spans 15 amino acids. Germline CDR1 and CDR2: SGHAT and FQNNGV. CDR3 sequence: CASSLLGAAGSEQYF. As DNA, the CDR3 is TGTGCCAGCAGCTTACTGGGAGCCGCTGGGAGCGAGCAGTACTTC. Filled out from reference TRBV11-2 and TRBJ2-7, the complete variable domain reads EAGVAQSPRYKIIEKRQSVAFWCNPISGHATLYWYQQILGQGPKLLIQFQNNGVVDDSQLPKDRFSAERLKGVDSTLKIQPAKLEDSAVYLCASSLLGAAGSEQYFGPGTRLTVT.

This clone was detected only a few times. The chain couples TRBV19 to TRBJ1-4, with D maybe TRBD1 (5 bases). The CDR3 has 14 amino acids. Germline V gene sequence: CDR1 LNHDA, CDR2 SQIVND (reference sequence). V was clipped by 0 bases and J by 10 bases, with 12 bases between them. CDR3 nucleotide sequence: TGTGCCAGTAGTATAGATGAGGGGCGGGGAAAACTGTTTTTT. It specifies CASSIDEGRGKLFF.

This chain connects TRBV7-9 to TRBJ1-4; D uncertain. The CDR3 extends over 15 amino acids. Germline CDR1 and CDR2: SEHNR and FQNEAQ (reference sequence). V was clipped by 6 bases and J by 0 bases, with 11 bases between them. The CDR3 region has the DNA TGTGCCAGCAGACTTCTCGATTCAACTAATGAAAAACTGTTTTTT. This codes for CASRLLDSTNEKLFF.

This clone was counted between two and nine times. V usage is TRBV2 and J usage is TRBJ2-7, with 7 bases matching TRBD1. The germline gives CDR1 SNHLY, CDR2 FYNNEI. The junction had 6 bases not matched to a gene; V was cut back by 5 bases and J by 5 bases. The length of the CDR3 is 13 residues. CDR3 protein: CASSTRQGNEQYF. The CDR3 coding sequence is TGTGCCAGCAGTACCCGACAGGGAAACGAGCAGTACTTC.

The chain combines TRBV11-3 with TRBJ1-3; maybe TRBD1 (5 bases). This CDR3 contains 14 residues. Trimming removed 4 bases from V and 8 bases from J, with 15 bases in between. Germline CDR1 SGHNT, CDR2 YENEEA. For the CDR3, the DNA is TGTGCCAGCAGCTACGGGGGGTCTCGGGACACCATATATTTT. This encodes CASSYGGSRDTIYF.

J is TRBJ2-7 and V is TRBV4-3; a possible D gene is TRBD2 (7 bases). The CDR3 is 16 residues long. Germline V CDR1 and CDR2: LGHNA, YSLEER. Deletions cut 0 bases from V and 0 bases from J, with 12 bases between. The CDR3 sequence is CASSQDTGTTSYEQYF. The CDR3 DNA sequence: TGCGCCAGCAGCCAAGATACAGGGACTACCTCCTACGAGCAGTACTTC.

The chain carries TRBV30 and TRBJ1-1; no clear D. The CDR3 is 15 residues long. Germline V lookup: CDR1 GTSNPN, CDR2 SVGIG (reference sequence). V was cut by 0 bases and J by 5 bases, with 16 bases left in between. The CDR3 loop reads CAWSVQWREETEAFF. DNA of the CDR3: TGTGCCTGGAGTGTACAGTGGAGGGAGGAAACTGAAGCTTTCTTT. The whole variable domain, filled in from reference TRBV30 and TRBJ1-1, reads SQTIHQWPATLVQPVGSPLSLECTVEGTSNPNLYWYRQAAGRGLQLLFYSVGIGQISSEVPQNLSASRPQDRQFILSSKKLLLSDSGFYLCAWSVQWREETEAFFGQGTRLTVV.

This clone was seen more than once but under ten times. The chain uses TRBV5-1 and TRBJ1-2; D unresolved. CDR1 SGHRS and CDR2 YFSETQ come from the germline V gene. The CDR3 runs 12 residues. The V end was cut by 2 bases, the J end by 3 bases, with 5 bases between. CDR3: CASSLEDYGYTF. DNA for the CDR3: TGCGCCAGCAGCTTAGAGGACTATGGCTACACCTTC. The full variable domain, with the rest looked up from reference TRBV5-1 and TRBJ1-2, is KAGVTQTPRYLIKTRGQQVTLSCSPISGHRSVSWYQQTPGQGLQFLFEYFSETQRNKGNFPGRFSGRQFSNSRSEMNVSTLELGDSALYLCASSLEDYGYTFGSGTRLTVV.

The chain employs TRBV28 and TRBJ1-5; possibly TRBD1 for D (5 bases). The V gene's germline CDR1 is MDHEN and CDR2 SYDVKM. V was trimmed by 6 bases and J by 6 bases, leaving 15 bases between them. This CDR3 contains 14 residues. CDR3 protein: CASSGYRGSQPQHF. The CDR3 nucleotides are TGTGCCAGCAGCGGTTATAGGGGTAGTCAGCCCCAGCATTTT.

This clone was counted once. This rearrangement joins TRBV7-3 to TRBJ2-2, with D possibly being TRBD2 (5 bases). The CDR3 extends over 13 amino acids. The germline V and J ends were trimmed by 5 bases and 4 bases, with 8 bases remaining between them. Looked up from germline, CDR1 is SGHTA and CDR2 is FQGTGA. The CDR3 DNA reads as TGTGCCAGCAGCGGGAGCCTCACCGGGGAGCTGTTTTTT. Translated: CASSGSLTGELFF. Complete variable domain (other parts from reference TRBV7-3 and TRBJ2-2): GAGVSQTPSNKVTEKGKYVELRCDPISGHTALYWYRQSLGQGPEFLIYFQGTGAADDSGLPNDRFFAVRPEGSVSTLKIQRTERGDSAVYLCASSGSLTGELFFGEGSRLTVL.

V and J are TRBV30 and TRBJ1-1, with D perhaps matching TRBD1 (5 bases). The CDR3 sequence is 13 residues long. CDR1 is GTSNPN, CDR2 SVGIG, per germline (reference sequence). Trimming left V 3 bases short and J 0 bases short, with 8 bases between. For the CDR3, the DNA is TGTGCCTGGAGACCGACAGTGAACACTGAAGCTTTCTTT. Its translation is CAWRPTVNTEAFF.

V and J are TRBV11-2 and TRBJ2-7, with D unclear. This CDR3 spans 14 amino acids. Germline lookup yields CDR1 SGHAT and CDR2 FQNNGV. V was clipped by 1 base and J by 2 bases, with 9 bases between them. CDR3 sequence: CASSLGAGTYEQYF. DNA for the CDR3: TGTGCCAGCAGCTTAGGGGCAGGAACCTACGAGCAGTACTTC.

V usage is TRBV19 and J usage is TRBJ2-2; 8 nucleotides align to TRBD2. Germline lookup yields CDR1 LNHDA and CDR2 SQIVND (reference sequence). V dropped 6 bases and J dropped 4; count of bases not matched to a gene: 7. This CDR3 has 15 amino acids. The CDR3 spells CASSKGLAGTGELFF. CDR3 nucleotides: TGTGCCAGTAGCAAAGGACTAGCTGGCACCGGGGAGCTGTTTTTT.

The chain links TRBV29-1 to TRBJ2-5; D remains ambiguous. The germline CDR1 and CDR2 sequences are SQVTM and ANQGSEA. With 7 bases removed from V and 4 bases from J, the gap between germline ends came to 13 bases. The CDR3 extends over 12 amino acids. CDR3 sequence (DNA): TGCAGCGCTTCACATGTTCCAGAGACCCAGTACTTC. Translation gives CSASHVPETQYF.

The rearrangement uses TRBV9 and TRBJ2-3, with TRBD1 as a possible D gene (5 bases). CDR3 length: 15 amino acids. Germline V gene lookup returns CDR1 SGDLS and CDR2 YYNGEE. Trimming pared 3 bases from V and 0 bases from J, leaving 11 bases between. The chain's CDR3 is CASSADRSSTDTQYF. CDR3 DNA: TGTGCCAGCAGCGCAGACAGATCTAGCACAGATACGCAGTATTTT.

The CDR3 DNA is TGTGCCAGTAGGACAGGGGGCGGGAAGCAGTACTTC. Encoded protein: CASRTGGGKQYF. V gene TRBV19 combines with J gene TRBJ2-7; 10 bases match TRBD1. Germline V gene sequence: CDR1 LNHDA, CDR2 SQIVND (reference sequence). Unmatched junction bases numbered 4, after V lost 6 bases and J lost 8 bases. There are 12 residues in the CDR3.

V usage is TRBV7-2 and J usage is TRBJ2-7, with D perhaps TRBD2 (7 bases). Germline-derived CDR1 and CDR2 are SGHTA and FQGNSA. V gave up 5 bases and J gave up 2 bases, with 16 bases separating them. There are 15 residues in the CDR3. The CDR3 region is CASSPAARGPYEQYF. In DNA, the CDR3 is TGTGCCAGCAGCCCGGCGGCGCGGGGGCCCTACGAGCAGTACTTC.

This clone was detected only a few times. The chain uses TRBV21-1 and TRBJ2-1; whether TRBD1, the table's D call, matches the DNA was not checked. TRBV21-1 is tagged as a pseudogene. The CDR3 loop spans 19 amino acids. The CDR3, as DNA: TGTGCCAGCAGCAGAAAGGTGATCAGGGGGCAAGAGCCCTACAATGAGCAGTTCTTC. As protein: CASSRKVIRGQEPYNEQFF.

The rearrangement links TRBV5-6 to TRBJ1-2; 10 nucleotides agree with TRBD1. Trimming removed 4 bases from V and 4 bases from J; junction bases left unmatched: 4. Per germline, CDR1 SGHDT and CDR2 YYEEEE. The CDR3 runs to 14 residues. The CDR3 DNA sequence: TGTGCCAGCAGCGTAGGACAGGGGGGCTATGGCTACACCTTC. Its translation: CASSVGQGGYGYTF.

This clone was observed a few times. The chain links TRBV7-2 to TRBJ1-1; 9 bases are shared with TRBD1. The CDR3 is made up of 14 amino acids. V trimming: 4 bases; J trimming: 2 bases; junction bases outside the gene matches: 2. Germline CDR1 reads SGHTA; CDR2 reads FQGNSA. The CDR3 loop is CASSWDRVNTEAFF. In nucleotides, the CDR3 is TGTGCCAGCAGCTGGGACAGGGTAAACACTGAAGCTTTCTTT.